The entry below describes one TCR beta chain. The antigen is not known. The data originate from a study of CD8+ T cells in alopecia areata. Background on the study: Those treated were given oral tofacitinib at 5 to 10 mg twice daily.

Trimming stripped 1 base from V and 4 bases from J, with 9 bases between. This CDR3 has 14 amino acids. Germline lookup yields CDR1 MGHRA and CDR2 YSYEKL. Treatment given: oral pan-JAK inhibitor, 5-10 mg twice daily. Reverse transcription of extracted RNA yielded cDNA, which provided the sequencing template. TCRdb's table, derived via immunoSEQ multiplex PCR, lists solely in-frame clones and lacks some. Of about 110,000 clones in the sample, 80% to 85% were seen once. Study-level results: Whereas mice showed it more clearly, TCR sharing across patients was murkier, possibly because of HLA. Persistence in scalp and blood during tofacitinib was observed for many expanded lesional clones.

The rearrangement links TRBV4-1 to TRBJ2-3, with D perhaps TRBD2 (5 bases). The source material was CD8+ T cells sorted from blood, sampled at week 24, from a patient treated with tofacitinib. The sequence derives from a human donor with alopecia areata. The CDR3 is CASSQVSGSDTQYF. The CDR3 DNA follows: TGCGCCAGCAGCCAAGTTTCGGGGTCAGATACGCAGTATTTT.